The clone carrying this T cell receptor beta chain was seen repeatedly, ten times or more. CDR1 ENHRY and CDR2 SYGVKD come from the germline V gene. There are 14 residues in the CDR3. J gave up 5 bases and V 10 bases, and 7 bases lay outside the gene matches. The diagnoses drew upon clinical symptoms, serum thyroxine and TRAb, thyroid ultrasound and orbital computed tomography. This sample stems from a study of T cells in Graves' hyperthyroidism and ophthalmopathy. RNA transcripts yielded amplified TCR beta CDR3 regions. Researchers ran a first-round RT-PCR on the TCR CDR3 using the HTBI primer set. TCRdb analysed the multiplex PCR reads with MiXCR anew, one entry per CDR3 protein. The sample records 610,000 or so distinct CDR3 sequences, 46% being singletons.

The chain is built from TRBV10-3 and TRBJ2-5, with TRBD2 matching over 13 bases. The specimen was peripheral blood or thyroid tissue (not recorded which). The TCR comes from a woman aged 18-29 years with Graves' hyperthyroidism. CDR3 protein: CATQGLAGTETQYF. As DNA, the CDR3 is TGTGCCACCCAGGGACTAGCGGGAACGGAGACCCAGTACTTC.